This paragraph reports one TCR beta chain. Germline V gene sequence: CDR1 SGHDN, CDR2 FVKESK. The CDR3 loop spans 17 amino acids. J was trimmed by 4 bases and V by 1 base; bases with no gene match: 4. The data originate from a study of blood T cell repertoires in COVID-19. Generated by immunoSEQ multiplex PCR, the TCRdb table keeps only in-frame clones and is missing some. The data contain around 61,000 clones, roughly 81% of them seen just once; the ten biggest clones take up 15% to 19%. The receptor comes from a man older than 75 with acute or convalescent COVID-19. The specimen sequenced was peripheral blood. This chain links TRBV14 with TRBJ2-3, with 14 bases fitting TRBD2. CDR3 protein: CASSQGGLAGVADTQYF. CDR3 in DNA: TGTGCCAGCAGCCAAGGGGGACTAGCGGGAGTCGCAGATACGCAGTATTTT.